This section outlines one TCR beta chain sequence together with its context. Its specificity is not known. This record comes from a study of cytomegalovirus exposure and HLA in healthy donors. General observations from the study: The records held CMV serostatus as the only immune exposure information. The later analysis indicated that the majority of CMV-associated TCR beta chains appeared HLA-restricted.

This CDR3 contains 14 residues. Germline CDR1 is SGHRS and CDR2 is YFSETQ. 13 Jbeta primers and 60 Vbeta primers were used for the PCR. Clones were sequenced by immunoSEQ multiplex PCR, and TCRdb holds only the in-frame ones, with some missing. This table holds tens of thousands of clones, 73% found once. The TCR was taken from a man in his fifties or sixties in good health and CMV-seronegative. The chain recombines TRBV5-1 with TRBJ2-5; perhaps TRBD1 as D (6 bases). The closer fit of TRBJ2-7 to the DNA end suggests the J call may be wrong. Material for sequencing was PBMCs. In DNA, the CDR3 is TGCGCCAGCAGCTTGAGAGGGGGACCCTACGAGCAGTACTTC. It specifies CASSLRGGPYEQYF.